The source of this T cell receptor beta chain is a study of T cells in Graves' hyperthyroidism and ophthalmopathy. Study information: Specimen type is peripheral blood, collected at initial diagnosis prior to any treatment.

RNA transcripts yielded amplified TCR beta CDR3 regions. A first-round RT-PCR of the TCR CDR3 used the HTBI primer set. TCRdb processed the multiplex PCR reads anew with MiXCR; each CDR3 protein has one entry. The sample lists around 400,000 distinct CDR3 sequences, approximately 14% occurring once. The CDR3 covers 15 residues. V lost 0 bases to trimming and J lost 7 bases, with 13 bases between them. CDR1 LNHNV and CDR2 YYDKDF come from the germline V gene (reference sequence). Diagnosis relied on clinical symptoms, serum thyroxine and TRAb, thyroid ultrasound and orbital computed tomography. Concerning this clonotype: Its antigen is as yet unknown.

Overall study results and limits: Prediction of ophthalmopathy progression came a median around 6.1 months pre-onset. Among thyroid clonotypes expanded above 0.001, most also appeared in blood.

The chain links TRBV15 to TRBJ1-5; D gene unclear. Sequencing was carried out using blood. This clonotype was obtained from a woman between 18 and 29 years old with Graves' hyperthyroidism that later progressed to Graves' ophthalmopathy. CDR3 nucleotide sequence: TGTGCCACCAGCAGAGATAGAGAGGGCAGCCAGCCCCAGCATTTT. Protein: CATSRDREGSQPQHF.